This T cell receptor beta chain was documented in a study of T cell repertoires in cytomegalovirus infection. Background on the study: An indication of both CMV infection and matching HLA type came from public TCR beta signatures.

The CDR3 covers 14 residues. V lost 2 bases, J lost 5 bases, and 4 bases stayed unmatched. Regarding this clonotype: Its cognate antigen is unknown.

Findings and caveats of the study: Adding up the frequency of public TCR beta families identified people who carried CMV plus the relevant HLA. The ex vivo response was dominated by HLA-C-restricted CMV-specific TCR beta clonotypes.

TCRdb called the reads again in MiXCR, with one record for every CDR3 protein. The sample has around 330,000 distinct CDR3 sequences, roughly 15% seen once. The TCR was taken from a human donor in good health (CMV status not recorded). Some clones in this sample may be carry-over from other donors' samples. The V call is TRBV12-3 or TRBV12-4, the J call TRBJ1-1; 8 nucleotides match TRBD1. The sample was PBMCs. CDR3: CASSLRTGLTEAFF. The CDR3 region has the DNA TGTGCCAGCAGTTTAAGGACAGGGCTAACTGAAGCTTTCTTT.